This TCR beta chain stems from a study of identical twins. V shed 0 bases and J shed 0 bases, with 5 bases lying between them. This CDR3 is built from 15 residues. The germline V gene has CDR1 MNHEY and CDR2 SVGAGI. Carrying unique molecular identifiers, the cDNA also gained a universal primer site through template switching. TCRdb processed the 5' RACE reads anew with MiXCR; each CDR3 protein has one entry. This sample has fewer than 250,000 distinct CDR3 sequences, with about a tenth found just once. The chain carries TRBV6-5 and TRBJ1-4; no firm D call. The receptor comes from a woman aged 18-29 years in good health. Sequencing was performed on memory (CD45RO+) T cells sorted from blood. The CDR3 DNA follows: TGTGCCAGCAGTTACTCGGGCCCAACTAATGAAAAACTGTTTTTT. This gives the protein CASSYSGPTNEKLFF.